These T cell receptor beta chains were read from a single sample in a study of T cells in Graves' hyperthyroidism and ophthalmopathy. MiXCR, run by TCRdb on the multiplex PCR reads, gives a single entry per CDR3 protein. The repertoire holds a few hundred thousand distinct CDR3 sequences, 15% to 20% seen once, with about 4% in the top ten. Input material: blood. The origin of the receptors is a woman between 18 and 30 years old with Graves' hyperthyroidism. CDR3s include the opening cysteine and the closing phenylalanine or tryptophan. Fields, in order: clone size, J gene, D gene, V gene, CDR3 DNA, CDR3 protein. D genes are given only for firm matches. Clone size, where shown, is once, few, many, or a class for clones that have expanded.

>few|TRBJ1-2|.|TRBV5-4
TGTGCCAGCAGCTTTGGTATCTCCCCACGGGATGGCTACACCTTC
CASSFGISPRDGYTF
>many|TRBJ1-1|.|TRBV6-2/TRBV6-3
TGTGCCAGTCTCCGAAGAGGCAGCCACCGGGACTCAAGGAACACTGAAGCTTTCTTT
CASLRRGSHRDSRNTEAFF
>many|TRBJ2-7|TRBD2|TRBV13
TGTGCCAGCAGCTTCCAGGACACGGGAGGCTACGAGCAGTACTTC
CASSFQDTGGYEQYF
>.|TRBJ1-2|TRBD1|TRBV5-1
TGCGCCAGCAGACAAGTTTACAGGGGGCGTTCTGGTGGCTACACCTTC
CASRQVYRGRSGGYTF
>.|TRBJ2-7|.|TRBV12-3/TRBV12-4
TGTGCCAGCAGCCTCGGGGCAGGCTCGGGGTACGAGCAGTACTTC
CASSLGAGSGYEQYF
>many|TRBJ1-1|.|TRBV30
TGTGCCTGGAGAAGGTGGGGATCTCAGCGAGGGGACACTGAAGCTTTCTTT
CAWRRWGSQRGDTEAFF
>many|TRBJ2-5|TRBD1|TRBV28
TGTGCCAGCAGTTCAGGGGGCGAACAAGAGACCCAGTACTTC
CASSSGGEQETQYF
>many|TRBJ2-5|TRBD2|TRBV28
TGTGCCAGCAGTAACCTCCAGACTAGCGGACAAGAGACCCAGTACTTC
CASSNLQTSGQETQYF
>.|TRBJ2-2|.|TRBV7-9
TGTGCCAGCAGCTTAACGGGTTCCGGGGAGCTGTTTTTT
CASSLTGSGELFF
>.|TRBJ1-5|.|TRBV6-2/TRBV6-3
TGTGCCAGCAGTTATTATCTCAATCAGCCCCAGCATTTT
CASSYYLNQPQHF
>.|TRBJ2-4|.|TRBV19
TGTGCCAGTAGTATAGATCCGTTTGCCAAAAACATTAAGTACTTC
CASSIDPFAKNIKYF
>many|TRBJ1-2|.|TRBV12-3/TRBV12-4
TGTGCCAGCAGGCAAGGGAGACGGACTTATGGCTACACCTTC
CASRQGRRTYGYTF
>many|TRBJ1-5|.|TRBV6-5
TGTGCCAGCAGTTACTCGATCCGGGGGGAACAGCCCCAGCATTTT
CASSYSIRGEQPQHF
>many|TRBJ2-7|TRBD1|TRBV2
TGTGCCAGCAGAGCTGACAGGGTTGGCGAGCAGTACTTC
CASRADRVGEQYF
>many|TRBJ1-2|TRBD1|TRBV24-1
TGTGCCACCAGTGACCTGGACAGGGGCTATGGCTACACCTTC
CATSDLDRGYGYTF
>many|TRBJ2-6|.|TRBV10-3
TGTGCCATCCGCAGGGGATCTGGGGCCAACGTCCTGACTTTC
CAIRRGSGANVLTF
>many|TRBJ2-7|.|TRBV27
TGTGCCAGCAGTTTTTCGGGGGCAGGTTACGAGCAGTACTTC
CASSFSGAGYEQYF
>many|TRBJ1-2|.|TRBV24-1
TGTGCCACCAGTGACCTTGACAGCCGATTCGGCTACACCTTC
CATSDLDSRFGYTF
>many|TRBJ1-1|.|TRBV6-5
TGTGCCAGCAGTTACGGACAGATGAACACTGAAGCTTTCTTT
CASSYGQMNTEAFF
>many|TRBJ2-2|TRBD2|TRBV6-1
TGTGCCAGCAGGGACCCAGGGAGGGGCACCGGGGAGCTGTTTTTT
CASRDPGRGTGELFF
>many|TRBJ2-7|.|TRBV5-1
TGCGCCAGCAGCTTCGAGGGGCGGGCCTACGAGCAGTACTTC
CASSFEGRAYEQYF
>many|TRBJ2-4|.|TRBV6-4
TGTGCCAGCAATCATCTAGCGAGGGCCAAAAACATTCAGTACTTC
CASNHLARAKNIQYF
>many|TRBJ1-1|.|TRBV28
TGTGCCAGCCACGTCACAGGGATGAACACTGAAGCTTTCTTT
CASHVTGMNTEAFF
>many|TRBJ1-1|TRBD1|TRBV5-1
TGCGCCAGCAGCGCAACACTCACGGGACAGATGAACACTGAAGCTTTCTTT
CASSATLTGQMNTEAFF
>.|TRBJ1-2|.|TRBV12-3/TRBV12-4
TGTGCCAGCGAAACTAGGAGGGTAGGCTATGGCTACACCTTC
CASETRRVGYGYTF
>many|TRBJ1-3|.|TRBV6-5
TGTGCCAGCAGTTACCAGGCATTCTCTGGAAACACCATATATTTT
CASSYQAFSGNTIYF
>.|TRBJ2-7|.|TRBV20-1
TGCAGTGCTAGAGGACGACCCCTCAGGACCGAATTCTACGAGCAGTACTTC
CSARGRPLRTEFYEQYF
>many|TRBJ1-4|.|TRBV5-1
TGCGCCAGCAGCTCGGGCGTAGGAGAAAAACTGTTTTTT
CASSSGVGEKLFF
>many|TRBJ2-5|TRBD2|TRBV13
TGTGCCAGCAGTGGACCGGCGGGGGAAACCCAGTACTTC
CASSGPAGETQYF